This TCR beta chain was identified in a study of OX40 agonist ivuxolimab in advanced cancers. As for the study in general: Clinicians treated patients with ivuxolimab, an agonistic anti-OX40 (CD134) antibody. Study conclusions and caveats: Expanded clones tended on average to be more numerous among CD8+ T cells than CD4+.

Data came from immunoSEQ multiplex PCR; TCRdb stores just in-frame clones and leaves some out. Here the sample spans approximately 40,000 clones, over 75% being singletons. This CDR3 spans 18 amino acids. The ends lost 3 bases at V and 6 bases at J; junction bases unmatched: 13. Germline V gene sequence: CDR1 KGHSH, CDR2 LQKENI. Worth noting for this clone: What it recognizes is unknown.

This specimen was CD4+ or CD8+ T cells sorted from blood, taken in a trial of the OX40 agonist ivuxolimab. The chain recombines TRBV18 with TRBJ2-1; 11 positions agree with TRBD1. The clonotype was recovered from an adult with an advanced solid tumor such as melanoma, head and neck, liver or kidney cancer. Here the CDR3 DNA reads TGTGCCAGCTCACCGGGACAGGGGGGCAGCCTGGATCCCAATGAGCAGTTCTTC. Protein sequence: CASSPGQGGSLDPNEQFF.